Below, 21 T cell receptor beta chains from the same sample are listed, as sequenced in a study of blood T cell repertoires in COVID-19. The data were produced by immunoSEQ multiplex PCR, yet TCRdb's version contains in-frame clones alone and is incomplete. Among about 27,000 clones listed, about 80% were seen once. The sequencing sample was made of peripheral blood. The origin of the receptors is a woman at least 80 years old with acute or convalescent COVID-19.

The genes are TRBV7-8 and TRBJ1-6; 7 bases map to TRBD1. After removal of 3 bases from V and 0 bases from J, the junction contained 2 bases not matched to a gene. This CDR3 region has 16 residues. CDR1 is SGHVS, CDR2 FQNEAQ, per germline. The DNA for the CDR3 is TGTGCCAGCAGCTTGGACAGGCTCTCCTATAATTCACCCCTCCACTTT. Residues: CASSLDRLSYNSPLHF.

This clone was counted a few times. The V gene is TRBV5-6, the J gene TRBJ2-1, with a weak D call TRBD2 (5 bases). The germline gives CDR1 SGHDT, CDR2 YYEEEE. V dropped 7 bases and J dropped 4 bases, with 18 bases sitting between them. The CDR3 spans 15 residues. The CDR3: CASRSRIGGYNEQFF. The CDR3 DNA sequence: TGTGCCAGCCGCTCTAGAATAGGCGGGTACAATGAGCAGTTCTTC.

V is TRBV18 and J is TRBJ2-7; the D gene is possibly TRBD1 (6 bases). The CDR3 sequence is 15 residues long. Germline V lookup: CDR1 KGHSH, CDR2 LQKENI. The germline V and J ends were trimmed by 3 bases and 3 bases, with 15 bases remaining between them. The chain's CDR3 is CASSPPGDGFYEQYF. Written as DNA, the CDR3 is TGTGCCAGCTCACCGCCAGGGGACGGATTCTACGAGCAGTACTTC.

The J gene is TRBJ2-7, the V gene TRBV10-3; 10 bases map to TRBD1. Germline lookup yields CDR1 ENHRY and CDR2 SYGVKD. The CDR3 is 14 residues long. The junction had 2 bases not matched to a gene; V was cut back by 3 bases and J by 3 bases. The CDR3 DNA reads TGTGCCATCAGTGATGGGACAGGGGTCTACGAGCAGTACTTC. Protein sequence: CAISDGTGVYEQYF.

The chain uses TRBV30 and TRBJ1-2; D is perhaps TRBD1 (5 bases). The germline V gene has CDR1 GTSNPN and CDR2 SVGIG (reference sequence). V was trimmed by 3 bases and J by 4 bases, leaving 15 bases between them. There are 14 residues in the CDR3. This CDR3 is CAWRTAGGSYGYTF. In DNA, the CDR3 is TGTGCCTGGAGAACCGCGGGGGGGTCCTATGGCTACACCTTC.

The chain links TRBV6-4 to TRBJ1-2; 8 nucleotides match TRBD1. The CDR3 loop spans 15 amino acids. The ends lost 5 bases at V and 8 bases at J; junction bases unmatched: 13. Germline V CDR1 and CDR2: MRHNA, SNTAGT. In nucleotides, the CDR3 is TGTGCCAGCAGTCCCAATCCAGGGGGCGACGCAGGCTACACCTTC. Protein: CASSPNPGGDAGYTF.

The rearrangement uses TRBV27 and TRBJ1-1, with a possible D match to TRBD1 (5 bases). V lost 6 bases and J 5 bases, leaving 10 bases between the germline ends. The CDR3 has 12 amino acids. CDR1 and CDR2 from the germline V gene are MNHEY and SMNVEV (reference sequence). Here the CDR3 reads CASRAGGTEAFF. In nucleotides, the CDR3 is TGTGCCAGCAGGGCGGGGGGGACTGAAGCTTTCTTT.

The V call is TRBV6-5, the J call TRBJ1-5; D gene ambiguous. V was pared by 7 bases and J by 2 bases, with 9 bases between. The CDR3 is 13 residues long. Germline V gene sequence: CDR1 MNHEY, CDR2 SVGAGI. In DNA form, the CDR3 reads TGTGCCAGCAACCCACGGGGCAATCAGCCCCAGCATTTT. It translates to CASNPRGNQPQHF.

This chain links TRBV30 with TRBJ2-3; a possible D gene is TRBD2 (6 bases). V was trimmed by 3 bases and J by 2 bases, leaving 12 bases between them. Germline-derived CDR1 and CDR2 are GTSNPN and SVGIG (reference sequence). There are 14 residues in the CDR3. The CDR3: CAWRETSLTDTQYF. CDR3 sequence (DNA): TGTGCCTGGAGAGAAACTAGCCTCACAGATACGCAGTATTTT.

V usage is TRBV7-9 and J usage is TRBJ1-2, with a weak D call TRBD1 (5 bases). V was pared by 5 bases and J by 8 bases, with 18 bases between. The germline CDR1 and CDR2 sequences are SEHNR and FQNEAQ (reference sequence). This CDR3 is 14 amino acids long. CDR3 loop: CASSPSVRAEGYTF. CDR3 DNA: TGTGCCAGCAGCCCGTCGGTCAGGGCCGAGGGCTACACCTTC.

The chain links TRBV2 to TRBJ2-3, with 12 bases aligning to TRBD2. With 10 bases clipped from V and 2 bases from J, the junction kept 13 bases outside the gene matches. Germline lookup yields CDR1 SNHLY and CDR2 FYNNEI. The CDR3 totals 17 residues. CDR3 region: CAIPPRTSGVITDTQYF. CDR3 DNA: TGTGCCATCCCTCCCCGGACTAGCGGGGTTATCACAGATACGCAGTATTTT.

This clone was counted between two and nine times. The rearrangement joins TRBV30 to TRBJ1-2; possible D gene TRBD1, 5 bases. V was shortened by 0 bases and J by 8 bases, with 16 bases between the two germline ends. This CDR3 is built from 14 residues. Germline V gene data show CDR1 as GTSNPN and CDR2 as SVGIG (reference sequence). CDR3 sequence (DNA): TGTGCCTGGAGTGTATCCTGGGGCCGAGGAGGCTACACCTTC. Its translation: CAWSVSWGRGGYTF.

The V and J genes are TRBV7-2 and TRBJ2-3; 7 positions agree with TRBD1. This CDR3 region has 15 residues. Germline-derived CDR1 and CDR2 are SGHTA and FQGNSA. V lost 5 bases, J lost 3 bases, and 8 bases stayed unmatched. The CDR3: CASSPGTANTDTQYF. CDR3 DNA: TGTGCCAGCAGCCCGGGGACAGCCAATACAGATACGCAGTATTTT.

The genes are TRBV7-9 and TRBJ1-1; no firm D call. Trimming left V 2 bases short and J 2 bases short, with 12 bases between. Germline CDR1 reads SEHNR; CDR2 reads FQNEAQ (reference sequence). This CDR3 spans 15 amino acids. CDR3 coding DNA: TGTGCCAGCAGCTTATTCACCCCGGGTAACACTGAAGCTTTCTTT. Its translation: CASSLFTPGNTEAFF.

The CDR3 DNA follows: TGCGCCAGCAGCTTGCACAGGGTGAACACTGAAGCTTTCTTT. This translates into CASSLHRVNTEAFF. The rearrangement joins TRBV5-1 to TRBJ1-1, with a weak D call TRBD1 (6 bases). This CDR3 is 14 amino acids long. In germline, CDR1 is SGHRS, CDR2 YFSETQ. V was shortened by 1 base and J by 0 bases, with 7 bases between the two germline ends.

The chain has TRBV18 and TRBJ2-1; D is uncertain. Germline V gives CDR1 KGHSH, CDR2 LQKENI. V dropped 3 bases and J dropped 3 bases, with 15 bases sitting between them. The CDR3 has 16 amino acids. CDR3 DNA sequence: TGTGCCAGCTCACCCCTCGGCGGATTAAACTACAATGAGCAGTTCTTC. It yields the protein CASSPLGGLNYNEQFF. Full variable domain (missing parts from reference TRBV18 and TRBJ2-1): NAGVMQNPRHLVRRRGQEARLRCSPMKGHSHVYWYRQLPEEGLKFMVYLQKENIIDESGMPKERFSAEFPKEGPSILRIQQVVRGDSAAYFCASSPLGGLNYNEQFFGPGTRLTVL.

The rearrangement uses TRBV30 and TRBJ1-1, with D uncertain. V dropped 4 bases and J dropped 7 bases, with 13 bases sitting between them. CDR3 size: 12 residues. Germline V gene data show CDR1 as GTSNPN and CDR2 as SVGIG (reference sequence). CDR3 loop: CAWTDFAREAFF. The CDR3 DNA follows: TGTGCCTGGACTGACTTTGCTCGTGAAGCTTTCTTT.

This chain connects TRBV18 to TRBJ2-1, with TRBD1 matching over 8 bases. V shed 3 bases, J shed 8 bases, and the junction held 9 bases outside the gene matches. The CDR3 extends over 15 amino acids. The germline CDR1 and CDR2 sequences are KGHSH and LQKENI. The CDR3 spells CASSPADRGRDEQFF. The CDR3 region has the DNA TGTGCCAGCTCACCGGCTGACAGGGGCCGGGATGAGCAGTTCTTC.

The chain is built from TRBV5-5 and TRBJ1-1, with TRBD1 as a possible D gene (6 bases). The V and J ends lost 6 bases and 4 bases respectively, with 25 bases between them. This CDR3 is 17 amino acids long. Germline V gene lookup returns CDR1 SGHKS and CDR2 YYEKEE (reference sequence). CDR3 loop: CASTPWGGRERGTEAFF. CDR3 sequence (DNA): TGTGCCAGCACCCCTTGGGGGGGCCGAGAAAGGGGCACTGAAGCTTTCTTT.

Worth noting for this clone: This likely stems from a read error, as it lies one base from a far larger clone. The chain recombines TRBV3-1 (or the pseudogene TRBV3-2) with TRBJ2-5, with 9 bases identical to TRBD2. Looked up from germline, CDR1 is LGHDT and CDR2 is YNNKEL (reference sequence). Germline trimming cut 8 bases from V and 4 bases from J; bases unmatched to any gene: 11. CDR3 length: 15 residues. The CDR3 bases are TGTGCCAGCTGCCGACACACTAGCGGGCCAGAGACCCAGTACTTC. Its translation: CASCRHTSGPETQYF.

The rearrangement uses TRBV30 and TRBJ1-5; no definite D call. Trimming took 5 bases from V and 2 from J, leaving 7 bases between them. CDR3 length: 12 amino acids. Germline V CDR1 and CDR2: GTSNPN, SVGIG (reference sequence). The CDR3 region is CAWSEGNQPQHF. The CDR3 DNA sequence: TGTGCCTGGTCAGAGGGCAATCAGCCCCAGCATTTT.